The rows below give T cell receptor beta chains drawn from one sample of a study of blood T cell repertoires in COVID-19. Method: immunoSEQ multiplex PCR; TCRdb's copy keeps in-frame clones and lacks some. The data show some 290,000 clones, with around 90% seen just once and 1% held by the top ten. Material for sequencing was peripheral blood. The receptors shown here come from a woman between 40 and 55 years old with COVID-19, enrolled during active disease. CDR3s include the opening cysteine and the closing phenylalanine or tryptophan. A D gene is named only where the DNA matches it firmly. Where a row states a size, it is once, few, many or the class of an expanded clone; other rows omit it.

size,V,D,J,DNA,CDR3
once,TRBV28,TRBD1,TRBJ2-7,TGTGCCAGCAGTTTATGCACCCTGGGACAGGGGGCTTGCTACGAGCAGTACTTC,CASSLCTLGQGACYEQYF
-,TRBV5-1,-,TRBJ2-3,TGCGCCAGCAGACGGGGAGGCCCTGAAGCAGATACGCAGTATTTT,CASRRGGPEADTQYF
-,TRBV6-6,-,TRBJ2-3,TGTGCCAGCAGCCAGGGTGGGGGGGCGAGGACAGATACGCAGTATTTT,CASSQGGGARTDTQYF
-,TRBV2,TRBD1,TRBJ1-4,TGTGCCAGCAGCGTTCAGGGGGTAAAGGAAAAACTGTTTTTT,CASSVQGVKEKLFF
once,TRBV20-1,-,TRBJ2-5,TGCAGCTCCGGGAAAGAGACCCAGTACTTC,CSSGKETQYF
once,TRBV28,-,TRBJ2-5,TGTGCCAGCAGTTTGAACGGTAGAGAGACCCAGTACTTC,CASSLNGRETQYF
-,TRBV7-8,-,TRBJ1-1,TGTGCCAGCAGCTTTACAGGGAACACTGAAGCTTTCTTT,CASSFTGNTEAFF
-,TRBV7-2,-,TRBJ1-1,TGTGCCAGCAGCCCAAGGGGCGGGGAGAACACTGAAGCTTTCTTT,CASSPRGGENTEAFF
-,TRBV28,TRBD2,TRBJ2-7,TGTGCCAGCAGTTTATGGGCTAGCGGTTCCTACGAGCAGTACTTC,CASSLWASGSYEQYF
-,TRBV7-9,TRBD2,TRBJ2-3,TGTGCCAGCGGGGGGGGAAGCACAGATACGCAGTATTTT,CASGGGSTDTQYF
-,TRBV27,-,TRBJ1-4,TGTGCCAGCAGGCTCAGGGATGGTAATGAAAAACTGTTTTTT,CASRLRDGNEKLFF
-,TRBV28,-,TRBJ1-5,TGTGCCAGCAGTTTAGTCGACCGGAGGGTTCGAGATCAGCCCCAGCATTTT,CASSLVDRRVRDQPQHF
-,TRBV30,-,TRBJ2-2,TGTGCCTCCCGGGTTTGGGGCGCCATGAACACCGGGGAGCTGTTTTTT,CASRVWGAMNTGELFF
-,TRBV28,-,TRBJ1-1,TGTGCCAGCAGTTTAGGAGGCACCTACACTGAAGCTTTCTTT,CASSLGGTYTEAFF
-,TRBV7-2,-,TRBJ2-7,TGTGCCAGCAGCTTAGCCGCAGGGATCCCCTACGAGCAGTACTTC,CASSLAAGIPYEQYF
-,TRBV9,TRBD2,TRBJ2-1,TGTGCCAGCAGCCCGGGGACTAGCGGGAGTAATGAGCAGTTCTTC,CASSPGTSGSNEQFF
-,TRBV25-1,-,TRBJ2-5,TGTGCCAGCAGTGATGGCGGCCAAGAGACCCAGTACTTC,CASSDGGQETQYF
-,TRBV4-2,-,TRBJ1-3,TGTGCCAGCAGCCAAGATCCAGTATCCAGCTCTGGAAACACCATATATTTT,CASSQDPVSSSGNTIYF
-,TRBV29-1,TRBD1,TRBJ1-2,TGCAGCGGTGGAGGGGGCTACGGTAGTGGCTACACCTTC,CSGGGGYGSGYTF
-,TRBV11-2,-,TRBJ1-2,TGTGCCAGCAGCTCCCCCCCAGGGGAACTAGTCTATGGCTACACCTTC,CASSSPPGELVYGYTF
-,TRBV19,-,TRBJ2-1,TGTGCCAGTGAGCCGGGCGGGCATATTAGCTCCTACAATGAGCAGTTCTTC,CASEPGGHISSYNEQFF
-,TRBV5-4,-,TRBJ2-3,TGTGCCAGCAGCTTGGTGGGCAGGGACACAGATACGCAGTATTTT,CASSLVGRDTDTQYF
-,TRBV11-2,TRBD1,TRBJ1-2,TGTGCCAGCAGCGCCGACAGGGAGAACTATGGCTACACCTTC,CASSADRENYGYTF
-,TRBV7-3,TRBD1,TRBJ1-3,TGTGCCAGCAGCTTAAAGGGACAGGGGCAACCCTCTGGAAACACCATATATTTT,CASSLKGQGQPSGNTIYF
-,TRBV6-6,-,TRBJ1-6,TGTGCCAGCAGTCCTTTAGGGGGAGTAGAGTCACCCCTCCACTTT,CASSPLGGVESPLHF
-,TRBV24-1,TRBD1,TRBJ1-1,TGTGCCACCAGTGATCCGACAGGGGGAGACACTGAAGCTTTCTTT,CATSDPTGGDTEAFF